These T cell receptor beta chains were read from a single sample in a study of T-cell memory formation after mild COVID-19. TCRdb redid the calling of the 5' RACE reads with MiXCR, one entry per CDR3 protein. This table holds around 450,000 distinct CDR3 sequences, 20% found once. Sample: PBMCs or a T cell subset sorted from them (not recorded which). The receptors were gathered from an adult woman who had mild COVID-19 (a few samples of this study predate the infection). Cell type and time point are not known. Both conserved end residues are part of each CDR3. The order of the fields is V gene, clone size, J gene, D gene, CDR3 DNA, CDR3 protein. A D gene is named only where the DNA matches it firmly. Size is stated for part of the rows, as once, few or many counts, or as a class when the clone is expanded.

V: TRBV5-1
size: .
J: TRBJ2-7
D: .
DNA: TGCGCCAGCAGGCTGGACAGCACCAAGCAGTACTTC
CDR3: CASRLDSTKQYF

V: TRBV3-1
size: .
J: TRBJ2-2
D: .
DNA: TGTGCCAGCAGCCAAGATTGGGGTTTACCCGGGGAGCTGTTTTTT
CDR3: CASSQDWGLPGELFF

V: TRBV5-6
size: .
J: TRBJ1-4
D: .
DNA: TGTGCCAGCAGCGGGTTGAACGAAAAACTGTTTTTT
CDR3: CASSGLNEKLFF

V: TRBV7-8
size: .
J: TRBJ2-6
D: .
DNA: TGTGCCAGCAGCTTAGAATACGAGGGAGTGGGCGGGGCCAACGTCATGACTTTC
CDR3: CASSLEYEGVGGANVMTF

V: TRBV30
size: .
J: TRBJ1-1
D: .
DNA: TGTGCCTGGAGTACTCTGAACACTGAAGCTTTCTTT
CDR3: CAWSTLNTEAFF

V: TRBV20-1
size: .
J: TRBJ1-5
D: .
DNA: TGCAGTGCTAGTCAGGGAGGTGCCGGTCAGCCCCAGCATTTT
CDR3: CSASQGGAGQPQHF

V: TRBV7-9
size: few
J: TRBJ1-2
D: .
DNA: TGTGCCAGCAGCCCGTCGGGCAGGGCTAACTATGGCTACACCTTC
CDR3: CASSPSGRANYGYTF

V: TRBV7-8
size: few
J: TRBJ1-2
D: TRBD1
DNA: TGTGCCAGCAGCACCTCACAGGGGGCCCACTATGGCTACACCTTC
CDR3: CASSTSQGAHYGYTF

V: TRBV29-1
size: .
J: TRBJ1-1
D: .
DNA: TGCAGCGTTGTGGCAGGGGCGAACACTGAAGCTTTCTTT
CDR3: CSVVAGANTEAFF

V: TRBV18
size: many
J: TRBJ2-1
D: TRBD2
DNA: TGTGCCAGCTCACCAACTAGCGGGGGTCGGAATGAGCAGTTCTTC
CDR3: CASSPTSGGRNEQFF

V: TRBV20-1
size: many
J: TRBJ2-7
D: TRBD1
DNA: TGCAGTGCTAGAGATAAGTACAGGGGCTCCTACGAGCAGTACTTC
CDR3: CSARDKYRGSYEQYF

V: TRBV6-5
size: few
J: TRBJ2-7
D: .
DNA: TGTGCCAGCAGTCCGGACACCCCCTACGAGCAGTACTTC
CDR3: CASSPDTPYEQYF